This record looks at one TCR beta chain sequence and its context. The data were obtained in a study of blood T cell repertoires in COVID-19. Turning to the study itself: The analysed material was cDNA or gDNA that came from T cells, B-cell-depleted T cells, or PBMCs.

Data came from immunoSEQ multiplex PCR; TCRdb stores just in-frame clones and leaves some out. The data show around 190,000 clones, roughly 76% seen once. The CDR3 runs to 13 residues. Looked up from germline, CDR1 is SNHLY and CDR2 is FYNNEI. Trimming shortened V by 6 bases and J by 1 base, and 9 bases separated the two germline ends. This sequence was found in a woman in her 40s with COVID-19, enrolled during active disease. Sequencing was carried out using peripheral blood. The rearrangement uses TRBV2 and TRBJ1-1; D gene unclear. CDR3 coding DNA: TGTGCCAGCAGCAAACAGAGGAACACTGAAGCTTTCTTT. Protein: CASSKQRNTEAFF.